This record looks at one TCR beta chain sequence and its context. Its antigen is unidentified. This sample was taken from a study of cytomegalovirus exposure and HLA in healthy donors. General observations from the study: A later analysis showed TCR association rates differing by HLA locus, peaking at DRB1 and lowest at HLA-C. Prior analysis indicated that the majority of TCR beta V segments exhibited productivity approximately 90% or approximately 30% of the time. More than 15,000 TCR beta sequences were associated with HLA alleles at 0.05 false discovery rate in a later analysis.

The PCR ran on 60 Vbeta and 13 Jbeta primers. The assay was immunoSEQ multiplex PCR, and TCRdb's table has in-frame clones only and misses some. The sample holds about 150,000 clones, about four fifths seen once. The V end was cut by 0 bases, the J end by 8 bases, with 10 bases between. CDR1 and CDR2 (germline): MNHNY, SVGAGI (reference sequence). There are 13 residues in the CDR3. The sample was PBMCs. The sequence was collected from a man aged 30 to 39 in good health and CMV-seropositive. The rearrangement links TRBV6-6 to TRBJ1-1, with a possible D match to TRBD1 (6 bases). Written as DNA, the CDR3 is TGTGCCAGCAGTTACTCACAGGGCTCCGAAGCTTTCTTT. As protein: CASSYSQGSEAFF.